These 9 T cell receptor beta chains originate from one sample sequenced in a study of a mutant IDH1 vaccine in newly diagnosed glioma. TCRdb's copy holds only in-frame clones and misses some; the assay was immunoSEQ multiplex PCR. Among over 35,000 clones listed, just over 90% were seen once. Time point in this sample: week 5, during vaccination. The content of each vaccine dose was 300 ug of mutant IDH1 20-mer peptide, and topical imiquimod accompanied it. These receptors have no known antigen. The sequencing here drew on PBMCs, taken from a glioma patient whose treatment included an IDH1 peptide vaccine. The receptors were sampled from a man over 45 with glioma.

This rearrangement joins TRBV6-1 to TRBJ2-1; tentatively, D is TRBD2 (5 bases). Trimming left V 8 bases short and J 9 bases short, with 20 bases between. The CDR3 consists of 14 residues. In germline, CDR1 is MNHNS, CDR2 SASEGT. Here the CDR3 DNA reads TGTGCCAGCTCAGTGGGAGACCCGCGGGCTGAGCAGTTCTTC. This sequence encodes CASSVGDPRAEQFF.

The chain has TRBV21-1 and TRBJ2-7; no DNA check was done on the table's D call, TRBD2. TRBV21-1 is noted as a pseudogene. The CDR3 extends over 16 amino acids. The CDR3 coding sequence is TGTGCCAGCAGCAGGTCTAGCGGGAGAACTCGCCACGAGCAGTACTTC. Protein: CASSRSSGRTRHEQYF.

V usage is TRBV28 and J usage is TRBJ2-7; a possible D gene is TRBD1 (5 bases). Germline V CDR1 and CDR2: MDHEN, SYDVKM. The CDR3 totals 14 residues. Trimming cost V 6 bases and J 0 bases, with 12 bases left between them. The CDR3 loop reads CASSPWGGSYEQYF. CDR3 nucleotides: TGTGCCAGCAGCCCTTGGGGCGGCTCCTACGAGCAGTACTTC. The entire variable domain, with the rest obtained from reference TRBV28 and TRBJ2-7, is as follows: DVKVTQSSRYLVKRTGEKVFLECVQDMDHENMFWYRQDPGLGLRLIYFSYDVKMKEKGDIPEGYSVSREKKERFSLILESASTNQTSMYLCASSPWGGSYEQYFGPGTRLTVT.

The chain joins TRBV5-1 to TRBJ2-7; weak D call: TRBD1 (6 bases). Germline CDR1 reads SGHRS; CDR2 reads YFSETQ. The CDR3 loop spans 13 amino acids. V lost 2 bases to trimming and J lost 3 bases, with 9 bases between them. CDR3 sequence reads: CASSLGQNYEQYF. CDR3 sequence (DNA): TGCGCCAGCAGCTTAGGACAGAACTACGAGCAGTACTTC.

The chain employs TRBV4-1 and TRBJ2-1; 7 nucleotides agree with TRBD1. Germline assignment: CDR1 MGHRA and CDR2 YSYEKL. The ends lost 6 bases at V and 3 bases at J; junction bases unmatched: 8. The CDR3 consists of 15 residues. CDR3: CASSLTGERYNEQFF. As DNA, the CDR3 is TGCGCCAGCAGTCTTACAGGGGAACGCTACAATGAGCAGTTCTTC.

This sequence joins TRBV28 and TRBJ2-7; a weak D match, TRBD2 (7 bases). V shed 6 bases and J shed 5 bases, with 17 bases lying between them. CDR3 length: 14 amino acids. The germline CDR1 and CDR2 sequences are MDHEN and SYDVKM. The CDR3 here is CASSPGGRENEQYF. The CDR3 region has the DNA TGTGCCAGCAGCCCCGGGGGGCGGGAGAACGAGCAGTACTTC.

This rearrangement joins TRBV19 to TRBJ2-5; 7 nucleotides align to TRBD2. The germline gives CDR1 LNHDA, CDR2 SQIVND (reference sequence). J was trimmed by 1 base and V by 8 bases; bases with no gene match: 25. This CDR3 contains 20 residues. The CDR3 bases are TGTGCCAGTCAACAAAGACACGCCGTCGGGGGAGGGTCCTCCCAAGAGACCCAGTACTTC. This sequence encodes CASQQRHAVGGGSSQETQYF.

CDR3 nucleotides: TGTGCCAGCAGCTTAGGGAAATCGTCCTACGAGCAGTACTTC. The encoded protein is CASSLGKSSYEQYF. J is TRBJ2-7 and V is TRBV11-2; D not resolved. Germline-derived CDR1 and CDR2 are SGHAT and FQNNGV. The CDR3 runs to 14 residues. V lost 1 base and J 1 base, leaving 8 bases between the germline ends.

The chain combines TRBV2 with TRBJ1-5; 7 bases are shared with TRBD1. Germline CDR1 SNHLY, CDR2 FYNNEI. The CDR3 is 16 amino acids. With 2 bases clipped from V and 4 bases from J, the junction kept 8 bases outside the gene matches. CDR3 region: CASSELATGLNQPQHF. DNA for the CDR3: TGTGCCAGCAGTGAATTGGCGACAGGGTTAAATCAGCCCCAGCATTTT.